The 23 T cell receptor beta chains given below trace back to one sample, sequenced in a study of identical twins' blood T cells. TCRdb re-derived calls from the 5' RACE reads in MiXCR, one entry per CDR3 protein. This table holds 350,000 to 400,000 distinct CDR3 sequences, over 25% found once. The specimen sequenced was PBMCs. These TCRs come from a woman between 18 and 55 years old in good health.

This clonotype was counted a few times. The chain links TRBV6-1 to TRBJ2-7; D is possibly TRBD2 (5 bases). V lost 4 bases to trimming and J lost 2 bases, with 15 bases between them. Per the germline V gene, CDR1 is MNHNS and CDR2 is SASEGT. The CDR3 loop spans 15 amino acids. The CDR3 DNA reads as TGTGCCAGCAGTGGAGGGATAACCTCGGCCTACGAGCAGTACTTC. Amino acids: CASSGGITSAYEQYF.

This clonotype was found a few times. This chain joins TRBV5-6 and TRBJ1-5, with D tentatively TRBD1 (6 bases). CDR1 SGHDT and CDR2 YYEEEE come from the germline V gene. CDR3 length: 18 amino acids. V was clipped by 4 bases and J by 0 bases, with 20 bases between them. CDR3 nucleotide sequence: TGTGCCAGCAGCAGGAGGGGGGCTGGGGTCTATAGCAATCAGCCCCAGCATTTT. Protein: CASSRRGAGVYSNQPQHF.

This clonotype was observed a handful of times. The rearrangement joins TRBV29-1 to TRBJ1-5; D remains unclear. This CDR3 is 15 amino acids long. The germline CDR1 and CDR2 sequences are SQVTM and ANQGSEA. Between the trimmed V and J ends, which lost 2 bases and 3 bases, there was a span of 14 bases. The CDR3 is CSVEIGSGSNQPQHF. For the CDR3, the DNA is TGCAGCGTTGAAATTGGGTCGGGATCCAATCAGCCCCAGCATTTT.

Remarks on this clonotype: This sequence may be a read error, since a much larger clone differs from it by one base. The chain recombines TRBV2 with TRBJ1-5; 8 nucleotides agree with TRBD1. V lost 4 bases and J lost 11; bases outside the gene matches: 4. CDR3 length equals 12 residues. CDR1 and CDR2 (germline): SNHLY, FYNNEI. This chain's CDR3 is CASSGTGPTQHF. The DNA for the CDR3 is TGTGCCAGCAGTGGGACAGGGCCGACCCAGCATTTT.

The chain carries TRBV20-1 and TRBJ1-5; TRBD1 agrees at 7 bases. CDR3 size: 13 residues. The germline V gene encodes CDR1 DFQATT and CDR2 SNEGSKA (reference sequence). The V and J ends lost 5 bases and 7 bases, in that order; junction bases with no gene match: 8. In nucleotides, the CDR3 is TGCAGTGCTGTGCGGACAGGTAGACAGCCCCAGCATTTT. Residues: CSAVRTGRQPQHF.

The chain recombines TRBV6-1 with TRBJ1-1; D unresolved. The V end was cut by 8 bases, the J end by 1 base, with 14 bases between. CDR1 MNHNS and CDR2 SASEGT come from the germline V gene. The CDR3 is made up of 14 amino acids. This CDR3 is CASATVGRNTEAFF. The CDR3 nucleotides read TGTGCCAGCGCCACGGTGGGCAGGAACACTGAAGCTTTCTTT.

This clonotype has more than one count but fewer than ten. J is TRBJ2-1 and V is TRBV5-1, with TRBD1 matching 7 bases. Trimming at V came to 3 bases and at J to 0 bases, leaving 3 bases not matched to a gene. Germline-derived CDR1 and CDR2 are SGHRS and YFSETQ. The CDR3 covers 15 residues. The CDR3 is CASSWDSRSYNEQFF. CDR3 nucleotides: TGCGCCAGCAGCTGGGACAGCCGCTCCTACAATGAGCAGTTCTTC. Full variable domain (remainder filled in from reference TRBV5-1 and TRBJ2-1): KAGVTQTPRYLIKTRGQQVTLSCSPISGHRSVSWYQQTPGQGLQFLFEYFSETQRNKGNFPGRFSGRQFSNSRSEMNVSTLELGDSALYLCASSWDSRSYNEQFFGPGTRLTVL.

This rearrangement joins TRBV7-6 to TRBJ1-1, with D unresolved. Trimming removed 3 bases at V and 3 bases at J, with 14 bases between. CDR3 length: 15 residues. Germline CDR1 reads SGHVS; CDR2 reads FNYEAQ. CDR3 sequence (DNA): TGTGCCAGCAGCTTTGGTATCAAGACGGACACTGAAGCTTTCTTT. Translation gives CASSFGIKTDTEAFF.

This clonotype appeared many times. The germline gene is not matched at one end of the junction; a read error may be the cause. CDR3 in amino acids: CASSFGQGDQPQHF. The CDR3 region has the DNA TGTGCCAGCAGTTTTGGACAGGGGGATCAGCCCCAGCATTTT. The J gene is TRBJ1-5, the V gene TRBV5-1, with TRBD1 identical over 10 bases. Per germline, CDR1 SGHRS and CDR2 YFSETQ. The CDR3 loop spans 14 amino acids.

The rearrangement joins TRBV3-1 to TRBJ1-5, with D tentatively TRBD1 (6 bases). The V end lost 6 bases, the J end lost 7 bases, and 13 bases lay between the germline ends. Germline V gene data show CDR1 as LGHDT and CDR2 as YNNKEL (reference sequence). This CDR3 region has 13 residues. The CDR3 DNA is TGTGCCAGCAGTTGGGCAGGGGACCAGCCCCAGCATTTT. It encodes CASSWAGDQPQHF. Together with reference TRBV3-1 and TRBJ1-5, the CDR3 gives the full variable domain: DTAVSQTPKYLVTQMGNDKSIKCEQNLGHDTMYWYKQDSKKFLKIMFSYNNKELIINETVPNRFSPKSPDKAHLNLHINSLELGDSAVYFCASSWAGDQPQHFGDGTRLSIL.

The table lists this clonotype with a few counts. The chain's CDR3 is CASSLGQAIRHNSPLHF. Here the CDR3 DNA reads TGCGCCAGCAGCCTCGGACAGGCGATTCGACATAATTCACCCCTCCACTTT. The chain employs TRBV5-1 and TRBJ1-6; 7 nucleotides line up with TRBD1. V lost 4 bases and J lost 5; bases outside the gene matches: 12. The CDR3 runs to 17 residues. The germline V gene has CDR1 SGHRS and CDR2 YFSETQ. The full variable domain, its missing parts supplied by reference TRBV5-1 and TRBJ1-6, is KAGVTQTPRYLIKTRGQQVTLSCSPISGHRSVSWYQQTPGQGLQFLFEYFSETQRNKGNFPGRFSGRQFSNSRSEMNVSTLELGDSALYLCASSLGQAIRHNSPLHFGNGTRLTVT.

The DNA of the CDR3 is TGCGCCAGCAGCTTGGGATGGACAGTTGAAGCTTTCTTT. This gives the protein CASSLGWTVEAFF. The chain uses TRBV5-1 and TRBJ1-1; possibly TRBD1 for D (6 bases). Germline assignment: CDR1 SGHRS and CDR2 YFSETQ. V was shortened by 0 bases and J by 7 bases, with 10 bases between the two germline ends. CDR3 length: 13 amino acids.

With regard to this clonotype: A junction boundary mismatches the germline segment, possibly from a read error. This chain joins TRBV28 and TRBJ1-5; 7 positions match TRBD1. The CDR3 sequence is 16 residues long. CDR1 is MDHEN and CDR2 is SYDVKM in the germline V gene. CDR3 in DNA: TGTACCAGCAGTATGACAGGGACCGGTAGCAATCAGCCCCAGCATTTT. This translates into CTSSMTGTGSNQPQHF.

This clonotype has only a few counts. The chain is built from TRBV20-1 and TRBJ2-2; maybe TRBD1 (6 bases). The CDR3 consists of 14 residues. Looked up from germline, CDR1 is DFQATT and CDR2 is SNEGSKA (reference sequence). V was shortened by 2 bases and J by 7 bases, with 14 bases between the two germline ends. CDR3 sequence (DNA): TGCAGTGCTAGACCTACAGGGAGAGGCGGGGAGCTGTTTTTT. It encodes CSARPTGRGGELFF.

The J gene is TRBJ1-2, the V gene TRBV3-1; 10 nucleotides align to TRBD1. Per the germline V gene, CDR1 is LGHDT and CDR2 is YNNKEL (reference sequence). This CDR3 is built from 15 residues. The ends lost 4 bases at V and 5 bases at J; junction bases unmatched: 7. The CDR3 DNA reads TGTGCCAGCAGCCGAGGCCGGGACAGGGGTTATGGCTACACCTTC. It yields the protein CASSRGRDRGYGYTF.

A few counts support this clonotype. CDR3 sequence: CASVSSGTYIGSNREAFF. DNA of the CDR3: TGTGCCAGCGTCAGCTCCGGAACGTATATCGGATCGAACCGTGAAGCTTTCTTT. The chain couples TRBV7-9 to TRBJ1-1; D remains unclear. The length of the CDR3 is 18 residues. Deletions cut 8 bases from V and 7 bases from J, with 32 bases between. Germline CDR1 is SEHNR and CDR2 is FQNEAQ (reference sequence).

This clonotype was counted only a few times. The chain combines TRBV29-1 with TRBJ1-1; D is unresolved. The CDR3 totals 10 residues. The ends were cut back, 1 base at V and 6 bases at J, with 3 bases in the middle. The V gene's germline CDR1 is SQVTM and CDR2 ANQGSEA. The CDR3 spells CSVEAAEAFF. The CDR3 nucleotides are TGCAGCGTTGAAGCCGCTGAAGCTTTCTTT.

The chain joins TRBV11-2 to TRBJ1-5; D not certain. The germline gives CDR1 SGHAT, CDR2 FQNNGV. The V and J ends lost 2 bases and 2 bases respectively, with 13 bases between them. CDR3 length equals 16 residues. CDR3: CASSLSGGGGNQPQHF. In DNA, the CDR3 is TGTGCCAGCAGCTTATCTGGAGGCGGAGGCAATCAGCCCCAGCATTTT. The complete variable domain, with remaining parts taken from reference TRBV11-2 and TRBJ1-5, reads EAGVAQSPRYKIIEKRQSVAFWCNPISGHATLYWYQQILGQGPKLLIQFQNNGVVDDSQLPKDRFSAERLKGVDSTLKIQPAKLEDSAVYLCASSLSGGGGNQPQHFGDGTRLSIL.

The chain uses TRBV10-3 and TRBJ1-1, with no clear D. Germline-derived CDR1 and CDR2 are ENHRY and SYGVKD. Trimming removed 4 bases from V and 3 bases from J, with 9 bases in between. This CDR3 contains 13 residues. The CDR3 protein is CAISVQRDTEAFF. Here the CDR3 DNA reads TGTGCCATCAGTGTGCAAAGGGACACTGAAGCTTTCTTT.

To note about this clonotype: The germline gene is not matched at one end of the junction; a read error may be the cause. The chain employs TRBV7-2 and TRBJ2-2, with 11 bases matching TRBD2. The germline V gene has CDR1 SGHTA and CDR2 FQGNSA. The CDR3 length is 16 residues. CDR3 bases: TGTGCCAGCAGCATAGCGGGGGGGTTGAACACCGGGGAGCTGTTTTTT. Translating gives CASSIAGGLNTGELFF.

This clonotype was seen only a few times. This rearrangement joins TRBV27 to TRBJ2-2; tentative D call: TRBD1 (6 bases). The CDR3 extends over 15 amino acids. The V end lost 4 bases, the J end lost 1 base, and 10 bases lay between the germline ends. In germline, CDR1 is MNHEY, CDR2 SMNVEV (reference sequence). The CDR3 DNA sequence: TGTGCCAGCAGTTCCCCGGGACAGAACACCGGGGAGCTGTTTTTT. Translating it yields CASSSPGQNTGELFF.

The V gene is TRBV7-9, the J gene TRBJ2-3; D remains ambiguous. The CDR3 runs 13 residues. Trimming left V 5 bases short and J 5 bases short, with 11 bases between. In germline, CDR1 is SEHNR, CDR2 FQNEAQ (reference sequence). Here the CDR3 DNA reads TGTGCCAGCAGCCCGGGTACGAGAGATACGCAGTATTTT. This codes for CASSPGTRDTQYF.

The chain joins TRBV6-6 to TRBJ1-3; no reliable D call. Germline CDR1 reads MNHNY; CDR2 reads SVGAGI (reference sequence). There are 16 residues in the CDR3. Trimming removed 2 bases from V and 0 bases from J, with 11 bases in between. DNA of the CDR3: TGTGCCAGCAGTTACGGCGGGCCAGGCTCTGGAAACACCATATATTTT. It translates to CASSYGGPGSGNTIYF.